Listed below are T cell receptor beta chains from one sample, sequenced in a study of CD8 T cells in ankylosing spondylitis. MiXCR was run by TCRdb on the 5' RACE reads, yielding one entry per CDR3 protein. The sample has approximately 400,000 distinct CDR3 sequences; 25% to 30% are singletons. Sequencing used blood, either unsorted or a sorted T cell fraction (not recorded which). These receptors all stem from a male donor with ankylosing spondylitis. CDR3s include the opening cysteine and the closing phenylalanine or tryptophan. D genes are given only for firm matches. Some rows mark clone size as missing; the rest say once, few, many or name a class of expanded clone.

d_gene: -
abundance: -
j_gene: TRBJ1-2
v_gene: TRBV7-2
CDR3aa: CASSLGQFRDNYGYTF
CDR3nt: TGTGCCAGCAGCTTAGGACAATTCCGGGACAACTATGGCTACACCTTC

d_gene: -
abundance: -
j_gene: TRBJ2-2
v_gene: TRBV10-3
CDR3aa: CATQTGQTNTGELFF
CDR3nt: TGTGCCACCCAAACGGGACAAACGAACACCGGGGAGCTGTTTTTT

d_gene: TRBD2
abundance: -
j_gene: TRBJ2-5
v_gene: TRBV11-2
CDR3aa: CASTPGGGETQYF
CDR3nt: TGTGCCAGCACCCCCGGGGGGGGAGAGACCCAGTACTTC

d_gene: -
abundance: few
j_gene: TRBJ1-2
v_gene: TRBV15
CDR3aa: CATSRAGGAPYYGYTF
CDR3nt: TGTGCCACCAGCAGAGCCGGGGGGGCACCTTACTATGGCTACACCTTC

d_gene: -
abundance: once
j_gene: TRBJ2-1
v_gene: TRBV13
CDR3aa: CASSSARGIGNEQFF
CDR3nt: TGTGCCAGCAGCTCCGCTCGCGGGATAGGCAATGAGCAGTTCTTC

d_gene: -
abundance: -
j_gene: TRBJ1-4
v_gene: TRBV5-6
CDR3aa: CASSLLSGFTNEKLFF
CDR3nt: TGTGCCAGCAGCCTCCTCAGTGGGTTCACTAATGAAAAACTGTTTTTT

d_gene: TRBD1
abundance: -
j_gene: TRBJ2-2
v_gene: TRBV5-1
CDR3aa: CASRGTGISYTGELFF
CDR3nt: TGCGCCAGCAGAGGGACAGGGATCTCTTACACCGGGGAGCTGTTTTTT

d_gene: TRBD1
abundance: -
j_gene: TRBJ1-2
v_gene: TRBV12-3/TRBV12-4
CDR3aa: CASSDRQGAFGYTF
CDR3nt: TGTGCCAGCAGTGATCGACAGGGGGCTTTTGGCTACACCTTC

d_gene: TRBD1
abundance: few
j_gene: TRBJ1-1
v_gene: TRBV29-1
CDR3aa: CSVGQGKDTEAFF
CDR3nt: TGCAGCGTGGGACAGGGAAAGGACACTGAAGCTTTCTTT

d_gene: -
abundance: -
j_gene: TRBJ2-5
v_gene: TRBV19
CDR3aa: CASSEQGTQYF
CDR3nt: TGTGCCAGTAGTGAGCAAGGGACCCAGTACTTC

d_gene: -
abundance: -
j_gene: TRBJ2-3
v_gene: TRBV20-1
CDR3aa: CSASLGWLTPDTQYF
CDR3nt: TGCAGTGCTAGCTTGGGATGGCTAACCCCAGATACGCAGTATTTT

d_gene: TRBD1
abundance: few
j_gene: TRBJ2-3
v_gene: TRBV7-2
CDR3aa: CASSLGGKGQGSDTQYF
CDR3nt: TGTGCCAGCAGCTTAGGGGGGAAAGGACAGGGGTCAGATACGCAGTATTTT

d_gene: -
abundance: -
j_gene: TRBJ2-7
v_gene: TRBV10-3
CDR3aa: CAISEGLGSNPHSYEQYF
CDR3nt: TGTGCCATCAGTGAGGGGCTAGGGTCGAACCCTCACTCCTACGAGCAGTACTTC